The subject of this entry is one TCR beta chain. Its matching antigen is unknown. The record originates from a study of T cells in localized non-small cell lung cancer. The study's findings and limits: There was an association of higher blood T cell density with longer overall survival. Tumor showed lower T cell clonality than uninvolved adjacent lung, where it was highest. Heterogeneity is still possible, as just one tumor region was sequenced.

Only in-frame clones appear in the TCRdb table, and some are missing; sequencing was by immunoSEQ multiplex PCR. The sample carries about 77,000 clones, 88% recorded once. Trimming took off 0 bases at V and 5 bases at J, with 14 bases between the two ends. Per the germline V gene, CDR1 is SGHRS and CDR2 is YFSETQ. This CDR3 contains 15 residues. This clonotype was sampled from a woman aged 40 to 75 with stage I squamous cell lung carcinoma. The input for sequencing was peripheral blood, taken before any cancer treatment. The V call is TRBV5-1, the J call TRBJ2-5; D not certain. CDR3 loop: CASSLVSAARETQYF. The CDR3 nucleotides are TGCGCCAGCAGCTTGGTCTCGGCAGCTAGGGAGACCCAGTACTTC. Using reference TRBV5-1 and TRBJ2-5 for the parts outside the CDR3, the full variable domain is KAGVTQTPRYLIKTRGQQVTLSCSPISGHRSVSWYQQTPGQGLQFLFEYFSETQRNKGNFPGRFSGRQFSNSRSEMNVSTLELGDSALYLCASSLVSAARETQYFGPGTRLLVL.